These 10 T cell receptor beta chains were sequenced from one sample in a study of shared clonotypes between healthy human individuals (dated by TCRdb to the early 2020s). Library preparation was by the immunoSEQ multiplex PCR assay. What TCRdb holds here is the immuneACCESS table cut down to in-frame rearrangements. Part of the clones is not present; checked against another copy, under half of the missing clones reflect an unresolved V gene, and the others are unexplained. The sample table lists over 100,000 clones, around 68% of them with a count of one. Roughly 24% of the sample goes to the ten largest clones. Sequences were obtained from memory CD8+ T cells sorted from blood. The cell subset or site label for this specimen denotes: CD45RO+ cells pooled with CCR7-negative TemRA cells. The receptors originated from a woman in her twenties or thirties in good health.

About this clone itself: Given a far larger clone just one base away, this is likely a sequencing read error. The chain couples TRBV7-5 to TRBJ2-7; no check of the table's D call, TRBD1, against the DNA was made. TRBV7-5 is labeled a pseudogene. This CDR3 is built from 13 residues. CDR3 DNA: TGTGTCAGCAGCTCTGGGCAGGCCTACGAGCAGTACTTC. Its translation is CVSSSGQAYEQYF.

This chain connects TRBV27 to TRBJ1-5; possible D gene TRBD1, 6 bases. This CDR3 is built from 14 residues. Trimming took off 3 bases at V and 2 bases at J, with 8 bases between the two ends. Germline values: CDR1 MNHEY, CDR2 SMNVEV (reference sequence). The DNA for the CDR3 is TGTGCCAGCAGTTTTCGACAGGGCAATCAGCCCCAGCATTTT. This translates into CASSFRQGNQPQHF.

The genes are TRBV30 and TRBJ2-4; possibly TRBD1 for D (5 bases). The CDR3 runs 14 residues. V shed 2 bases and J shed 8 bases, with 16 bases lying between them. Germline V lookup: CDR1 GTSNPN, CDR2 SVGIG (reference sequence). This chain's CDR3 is CAWSPPPGQDIQYF. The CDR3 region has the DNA TGTGCCTGGAGTCCGCCCCCCGGACAAGACATTCAGTACTTC.

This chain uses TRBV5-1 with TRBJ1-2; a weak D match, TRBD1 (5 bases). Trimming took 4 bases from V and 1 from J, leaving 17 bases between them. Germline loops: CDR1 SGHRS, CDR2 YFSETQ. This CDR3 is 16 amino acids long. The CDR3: CASSIEPGPLNYGYTF. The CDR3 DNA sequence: TGCGCCAGCAGCATAGAACCGGGACCACTTAACTATGGCTACACCTTC.

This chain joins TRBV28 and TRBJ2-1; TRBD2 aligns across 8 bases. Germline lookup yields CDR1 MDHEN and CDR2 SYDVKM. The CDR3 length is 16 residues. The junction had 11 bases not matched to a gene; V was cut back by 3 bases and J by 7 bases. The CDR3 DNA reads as TGTGCCAGCAGTTTTTTGGACGGGAGGGCCAAGAATGAGCAGTTCTTC. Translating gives CASSFLDGRAKNEQFF.

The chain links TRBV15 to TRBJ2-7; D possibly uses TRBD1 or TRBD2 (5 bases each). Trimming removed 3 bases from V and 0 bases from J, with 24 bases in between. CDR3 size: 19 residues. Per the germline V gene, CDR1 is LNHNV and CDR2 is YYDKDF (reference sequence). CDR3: CATSSFPTPWDAFSYEQYF. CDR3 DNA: TGTGCCACCAGCAGTTTCCCAACGCCGTGGGACGCCTTCTCCTACGAGCAGTACTTC.

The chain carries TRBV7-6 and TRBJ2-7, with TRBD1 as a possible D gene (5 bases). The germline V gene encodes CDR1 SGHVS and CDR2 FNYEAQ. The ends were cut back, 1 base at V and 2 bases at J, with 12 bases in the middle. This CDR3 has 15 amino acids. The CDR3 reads CASSLVWGRPYEQYF. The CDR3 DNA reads TGTGCCAGCAGCTTAGTCTGGGGCAGACCCTACGAGCAGTACTTC.

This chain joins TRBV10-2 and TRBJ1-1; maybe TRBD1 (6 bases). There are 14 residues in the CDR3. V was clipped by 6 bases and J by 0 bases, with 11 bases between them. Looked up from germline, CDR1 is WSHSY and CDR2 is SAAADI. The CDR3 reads CASRGGHLNTEAFF. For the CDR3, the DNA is TGCGCCAGCAGGGGGGGACATCTGAACACTGAAGCTTTCTTT.

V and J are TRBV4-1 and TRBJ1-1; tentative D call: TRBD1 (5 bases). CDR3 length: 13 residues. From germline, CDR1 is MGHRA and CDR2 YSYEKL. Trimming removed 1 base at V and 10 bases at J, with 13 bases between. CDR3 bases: TGCGCCAGCAGCCAAGTGGGACGAACGGGAGCTTTCTTT. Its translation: CASSQVGRTGAFF.

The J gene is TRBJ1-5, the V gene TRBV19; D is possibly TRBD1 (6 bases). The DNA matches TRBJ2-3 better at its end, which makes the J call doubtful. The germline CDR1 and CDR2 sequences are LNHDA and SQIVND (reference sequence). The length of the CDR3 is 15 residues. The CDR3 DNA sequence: TGTGCCAGTAGTATATGGACAGAGCCCAATCAGCCCCAGTATTTT. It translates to CASSIWTEPNQPQYF.